Included here is one T cell receptor (beta chain) sequence, with context. Its cognate antigen is unknown. The data originate from a study of cytomegalovirus exposure and HLA in healthy donors. V lost 5 bases and J 3 bases, leaving 7 bases between the germline ends. The CDR3 length is 12 residues. Germline V gene data show CDR1 as SGHNT and CDR2 as YENEEA. Regarding the study as a whole: The listing of 160 or so TCR beta chains classed them as cytomegalovirus-associated.

Assay used: immunoSEQ multiplex PCR; TCRdb lists only in-frame clones, some missing. This table holds some 210,000 clones, 75% to 90% found once. The sequencing sample was made of PBMCs. V gene TRBV11-3 combines with J gene TRBJ1-1, with D unclear. The clonotype was recovered from a woman younger than 30 in good health and CMV-seronegative. In DNA, the CDR3 is TGTGCCAGCAGCGGGCAGGACACTGAAGCTTTCTTT. The encoded protein is CASSGQDTEAFF.